Presented here are 2 T cell receptor beta chains from one specimen sequenced in a study of PD-L1 blockade in urothelial cancer. The time point: peripheral blood 6 weeks after treatment start. TCRdb keeps only in-frame clones here, not all; method: immunoSEQ multiplex PCR. The data contain 48,000 or so clones, roughly 80% of them singletons. Sequencing used PBMCs, obtained around atezolizumab (anti-PD-L1) treatment. Receptors originate from a man in his 70s with urothelial cancer.

This chain connects TRBV28 to TRBJ1-1; D unresolved. The length of the CDR3 is 16 residues. The ends were cut back, 2 bases at V and 3 bases at J, with 16 bases in the middle. The V gene's germline CDR1 is MDHEN and CDR2 SYDVKM. CDR3 sequence reads: CASSLRHIRFDTEAFF. In nucleotides, the CDR3 is TGTGCCAGCAGTTTACGACATATCCGGTTCGACACTGAAGCTTTCTTT.

J is TRBJ2-2 and V is TRBV13; 8 bases agree with TRBD1. The ends lost 4 bases at V and 2 bases at J; junction bases unmatched: 6. This CDR3 has 16 residues. Germline CDR1 is PRHDT and CDR2 is FYEKMQ (reference sequence). CDR3 bases: TGTGCCAGCAGCTCTGGGACAGGATCTAACACCGGGGAGCTGTTTTTT. This gives the protein CASSSGTGSNTGELFF.